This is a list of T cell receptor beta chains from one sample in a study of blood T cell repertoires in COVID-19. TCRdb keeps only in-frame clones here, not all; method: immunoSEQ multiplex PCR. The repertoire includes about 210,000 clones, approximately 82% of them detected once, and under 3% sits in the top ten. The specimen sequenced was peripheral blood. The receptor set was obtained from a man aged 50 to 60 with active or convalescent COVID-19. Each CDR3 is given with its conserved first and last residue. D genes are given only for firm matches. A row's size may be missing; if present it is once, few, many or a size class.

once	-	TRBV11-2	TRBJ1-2	TGTGCCAGCAGCTTAGAGTCTGGCCCTCAGGGCTATGGCTACACCTTC	CASSLESGPQGYGYTF
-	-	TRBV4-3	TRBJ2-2	TGCGCCAGCAGCCAAGAGGAGGGGCTACTAACCGGGGAGCTGTTTTTT	CASSQEEGLLTGELFF
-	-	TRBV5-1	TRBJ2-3	TGCGCCAGCAGCTTTTATCGGGGGGCGGGCACAGATACGCAGTATTTT	CASSFYRGAGTDTQYF
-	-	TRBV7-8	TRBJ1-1	TGTGCCAGCAGCTTAGGAGTACTCCCGAACACTGAAGCTTTCTTT	CASSLGVLPNTEAFF
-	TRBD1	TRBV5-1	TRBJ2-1	TGCGCCAGCAGCCCCGGACAGGGCCAGTACAATGAGCAGTTCTTC	CASSPGQGQYNEQFF
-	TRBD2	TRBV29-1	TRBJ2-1	TGCAGCGTTGCCCTTACCCTAGACGGGAGGGGACGGTACAATGAGCAGTTCTTC	CSVALTLDGRGRYNEQFF
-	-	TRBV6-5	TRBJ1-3	TGTGCCAGCAGTCGTGGGGGGAGCTCTGGAAACACCATATATTTT	CASSRGGSSGNTIYF
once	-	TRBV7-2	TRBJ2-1	TGTGCCAGCAGCTTATTTTACGGGGAACCCTACAATGAGCAGTTCTTC	CASSLFYGEPYNEQFF
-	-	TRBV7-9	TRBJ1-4	TGTGCCAGCAGCTTAGGTCGGGGGAATGAAAAACTGTTTTTT	CASSLGRGNEKLFF
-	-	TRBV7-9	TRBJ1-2	TGTGCCAGCAGCTTACAGGGAAGGAACTATGGCTACACCTTC	CASSLQGRNYGYTF
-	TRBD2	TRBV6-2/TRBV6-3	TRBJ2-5	TGTGCCAGCAGCCCCGGCGGGACTAGCGGGGGGGCCTGGCAAGAGACCCAGTACTTC	CASSPGGTSGGAWQETQYF
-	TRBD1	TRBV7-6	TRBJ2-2	TGTGCCAGTCATGAGGGGGCGAGCACCGGGGAGCTGTTTTTT	CASHEGASTGELFF
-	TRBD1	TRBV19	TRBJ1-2	TGTGCCAGTAGTACCGGACAGGCAGCGCTCTATGGCTACACCTTC	CASSTGQAALYGYTF
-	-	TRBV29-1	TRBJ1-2	TGCAGCGTTGATGAGGGGGTGGGCTATGGCTACACCTTC	CSVDEGVGYGYTF
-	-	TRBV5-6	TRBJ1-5	TGTGCCAGCAGCACCACGGACGGGAGGGGCAATCAGCCCCAGCATTTT	CASSTTDGRGNQPQHF
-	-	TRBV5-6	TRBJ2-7	TGTGCCAGCAGCGCGTTAGGTGGGGCAGGGGGGCGGGGCGAGCAGTACTTC	CASSALGGAGGRGEQYF
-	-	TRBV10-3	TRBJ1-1	TGTGCCAGCGGGATAAACACTGAAGCTTTCTTT	CASGINTEAFF
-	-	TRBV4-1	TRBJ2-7	TGCGCCAGCAGCCAAGAAGGGGCAGGGGCCTCCTCGAAGAACGAGCAGTACTTC	CASSQEGAGASSKNEQYF
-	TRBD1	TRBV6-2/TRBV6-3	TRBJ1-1	TGTGCCAGCAGCTCAGGGGGCTGGAACACTGAAGCTTTCTTT	CASSSGGWNTEAFF
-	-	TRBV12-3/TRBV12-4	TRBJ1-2	TGTGCCACCCTTGACGCGACTTATGGCTACACCTTC	CATLDATYGYTF
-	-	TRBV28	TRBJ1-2	TGTGCCAGCAGTTTAGAGTTAGCTAACTATGGCTACACCTTC	CASSLELANYGYTF
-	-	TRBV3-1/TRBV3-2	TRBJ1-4	TGTGCCAGCAGCCAACCGTTGTCGGGACACCGGGGAGAAAAACTGTTTTTT	CASSQPLSGHRGEKLFF
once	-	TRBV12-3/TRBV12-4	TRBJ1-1	TGTGCCAGCAGGGCCGGGTTTGGCACTGAAGCTTTCTTT	CASRAGFGTEAFF
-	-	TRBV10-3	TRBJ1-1	TGTGCCATCAGTGAGTCGACAGGGAACACTGAAGCTTTCTTT	CAISESTGNTEAFF
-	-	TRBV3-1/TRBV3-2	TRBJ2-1	TGTGCCAGCAGCCACCAGACTAGTCCTGAGCAGTTCTTC	CASSHQTSPEQFF
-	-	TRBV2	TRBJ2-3	TGTGCCAGCAATCTAGGGGCAGATACGCAGTATTTT	CASNLGADTQYF
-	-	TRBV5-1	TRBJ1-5	TGCGCCAGCAGCCCGTCCACAGGGCAGCCCCAGCATTTT	CASSPSTGQPQHF
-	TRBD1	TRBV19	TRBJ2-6	TGTGCCAGCAGAGACAGGGTCCTCTCTGGGGCCAACGTCCTGACTTTC	CASRDRVLSGANVLTF
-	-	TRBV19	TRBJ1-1	TGTGCCAGTAGCTCCCTACGGAGCGCTGAAGCTTTCTTT	CASSSLRSAEAFF
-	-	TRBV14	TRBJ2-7	TGTGCCAGCAGCCAAGACCCCGGGGGGCTCAACGAGCAGTACTTC	CASSQDPGGLNEQYF
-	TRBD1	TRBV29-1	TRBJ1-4	TGCAGCGCTGGGACAGGGCTTAATGAAAAACTGTTTTTT	CSAGTGLNEKLFF
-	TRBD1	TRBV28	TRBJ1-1	TGTGCCAGCAGCCTGGGACAGGGCATAGCTTTCTTT	CASSLGQGIAFF
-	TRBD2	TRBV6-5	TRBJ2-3	TGTGCCAGCGGCACCGGGACTAGCGGTACAGATACGCAGTATTTT	CASGTGTSGTDTQYF
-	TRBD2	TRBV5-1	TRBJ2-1	TGCGCCAGCAGCTTGGTCGGCGGGAGGGGCTATGAGCAGTTCTTC	CASSLVGGRGYEQFF
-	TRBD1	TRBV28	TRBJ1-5	TGTGCCAGCAGCCAACGACAGGGGGAGAGTCAGCCCCAGCATTTT	CASSQRQGESQPQHF
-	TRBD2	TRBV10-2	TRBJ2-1	TGCGCCAGCAGTGTCTCACTAGCGATCGCCTACAATGAGCAGTTCTTC	CASSVSLAIAYNEQFF
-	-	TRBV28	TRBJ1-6	TGTGCCAGCAGTTTATGGGAGGGGTCGCCAACGTTT	CASSLWEGSPTF
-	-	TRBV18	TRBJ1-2	TGTGCCAGCTCACCAGCGGCAGGGACTCTCTATGGCTACACCTTC	CASSPAAGTLYGYTF
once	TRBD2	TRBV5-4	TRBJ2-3	TGTGCCAGCAGCTTGAAGTCAAGCGGGGACACAGATACGCAGTATTTT	CASSLKSSGDTDTQYF
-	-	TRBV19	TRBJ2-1	TGTGCCAGTAGTATCTATAGTGGACTTTTCTCCTACAATGAGCAGTTCTTC	CASSIYSGLFSYNEQFF
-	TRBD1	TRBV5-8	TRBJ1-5	TGTGCCAGCAGCAATGACAGGGGTACTCAGCCCCAGCATTTT	CASSNDRGTQPQHF
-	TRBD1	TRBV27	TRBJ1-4	TGTGCCAGCAGTGTCTTTTACAGGGGTTCCACTAATGAAAAACTGTTTTTT	CASSVFYRGSTNEKLFF
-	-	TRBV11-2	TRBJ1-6	TGTGCCAGCAGCAGATGGGACATTTCCTATAATTCACCCCTCCACTTT	CASSRWDISYNSPLHF
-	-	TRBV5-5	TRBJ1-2	TGTGCCAGCAGCCGACAGGTTTCGCGTGGGGGCTACACCTTC	CASSRQVSRGGYTF
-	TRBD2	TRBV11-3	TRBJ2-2	TGTGCCAGCAGCTTAAGCGGGGGGCCCGGGGAGCTGTTTTTT	CASSLSGGPGELFF
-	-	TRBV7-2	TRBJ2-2	TGTGCCAGCAGCCTGAGACAGGGAGGGAACACCGGGGAGCTGTTTTTT	CASSLRQGGNTGELFF
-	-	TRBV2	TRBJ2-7	TGTGCCAGCAGTGAAAGCCCCCTGACAGGACAGTCCTACGAGCAGTACTTC	CASSESPLTGQSYEQYF
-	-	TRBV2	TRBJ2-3	TGTGCCAGCAGCCGACAGTTAGATACGCAGTATTTT	CASSRQLDTQYF
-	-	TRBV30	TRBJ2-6	TGTGCCTGGAGTCAGGGGAGCGGGGCCAACGTCCTGACTTTC	CAWSQGSGANVLTF
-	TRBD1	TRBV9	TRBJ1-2	TGTGCCAGCAGCGTAGATGACAGGGCTAACTATGGCTACACCTTC	CASSVDDRANYGYTF
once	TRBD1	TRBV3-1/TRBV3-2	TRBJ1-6	TGTGCCAGCAGCCAAGGTGGGACAGGGGATAATTCACCCCTCCACTTT	CASSQGGTGDNSPLHF
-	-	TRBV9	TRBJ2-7	TGTGCCAGCAGCGGCGGAGGGCGCCACGAGCAGTACTTC	CASSGGGRHEQYF
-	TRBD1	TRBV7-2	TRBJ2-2	TGTGCCAGCAGCCGGCCCGGGGACAGACAGCGTAAGGGGGCCGGGGAGCTGTTTTTT	CASSRPGDRQRKGAGELFF
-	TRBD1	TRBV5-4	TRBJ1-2	TGTGCCAGCAGCTCTGCGGGACAGCCCTTAGCTAACTATGGCTACACCTTC	CASSSAGQPLANYGYTF
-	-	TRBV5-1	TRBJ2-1	TGCGCCAGCAGCTTGGCTGACAATGAGCAGTTCTTC	CASSLADNEQFF